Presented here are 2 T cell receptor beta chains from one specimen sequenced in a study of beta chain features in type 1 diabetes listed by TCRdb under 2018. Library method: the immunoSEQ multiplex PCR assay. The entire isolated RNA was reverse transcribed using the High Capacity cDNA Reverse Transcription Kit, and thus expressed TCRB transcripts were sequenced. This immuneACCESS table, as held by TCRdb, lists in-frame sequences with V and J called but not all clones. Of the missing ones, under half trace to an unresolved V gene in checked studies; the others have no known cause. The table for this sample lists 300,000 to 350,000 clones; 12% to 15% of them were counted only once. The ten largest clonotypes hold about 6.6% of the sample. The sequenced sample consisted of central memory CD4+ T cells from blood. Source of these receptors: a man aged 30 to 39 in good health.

The CDR3 loop is CASSVIQGGLTGELFF. CDR3 bases: TGTGCCAGCAGCGTGATACAGGGAGGGTTGACCGGGGAGCTGTTTTTT. The J gene is TRBJ2-2, the V gene TRBV7-8; TRBD2 might be the D (7 bases). There are 16 residues in the CDR3. V was pared by 5 bases and J by 5 bases, with 18 bases between. CDR1 and CDR2 (germline): SGHVS, FQNEAQ. Combining the CDR3 with reference TRBV7-8 and TRBJ2-2 gives the whole variable domain GAGVSQSPRYKVAKRGQDVALRCDPISGHVSLFWYQQALGQGPEFLTYFQNEAQLDKSGLPSDRFFAERPEGSVSTLKIQRTQQEDSAVYLCASSVIQGGLTGELFFGEGSRLTVL.

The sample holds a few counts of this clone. CDR3 sequence reads: CSVAAGVDTEAFF. The CDR3 bases are TGCAGCGTCGCCGCAGGGGTCGACACTGAAGCTTTCTTT. The chain combines TRBV29-1 with TRBJ1-1; tentative D call: TRBD1 (6 bases). The CDR3 totals 13 residues. V was pared by 6 bases and J by 3 bases, with 14 bases between. Germline CDR1 reads SQVTM; CDR2 reads ANQGSEA.